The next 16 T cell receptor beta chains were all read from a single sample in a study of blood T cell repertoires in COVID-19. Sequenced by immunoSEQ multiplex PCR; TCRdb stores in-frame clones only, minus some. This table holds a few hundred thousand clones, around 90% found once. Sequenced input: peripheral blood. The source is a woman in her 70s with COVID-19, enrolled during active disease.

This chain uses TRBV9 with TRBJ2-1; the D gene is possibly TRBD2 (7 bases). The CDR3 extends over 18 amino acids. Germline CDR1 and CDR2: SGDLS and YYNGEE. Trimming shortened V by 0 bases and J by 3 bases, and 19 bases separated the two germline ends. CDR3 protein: CASSVVGEGGTFYNEQFF. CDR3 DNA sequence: TGTGCCAGCAGCGTAGTCGGTGAGGGGGGGACCTTCTACAATGAGCAGTTCTTC. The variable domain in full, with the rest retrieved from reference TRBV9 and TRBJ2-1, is DSGVTQTPKHLITATGQRVTLRCSPRSGDLSVYWYQQSLDQGLQFLIQYYNGEERAKGNILERFSAQQFPDLHSELNLSSLELGDSALYFCASSVVGEGGTFYNEQFFGPGTRLTVL.

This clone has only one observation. The CDR3: CAISLDRGSTDTQYF. In DNA, the CDR3 is TGTGCCATCAGCCTGGACAGGGGAAGCACAGATACGCAGTATTTT. The chain has TRBV10-3 and TRBJ2-3; TRBD1 matches at 9 bases. The CDR3 extends over 15 amino acids. Per germline, CDR1 ENHRY and CDR2 SYGVKD. J lost 0 bases, V lost 6 bases, and 4 bases had no gene match.

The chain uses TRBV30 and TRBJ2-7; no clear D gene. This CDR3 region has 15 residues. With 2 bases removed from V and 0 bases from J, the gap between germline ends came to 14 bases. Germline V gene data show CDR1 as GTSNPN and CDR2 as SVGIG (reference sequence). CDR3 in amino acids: CAWSYGDLRSYEQYF. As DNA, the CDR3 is TGTGCCTGGAGTTATGGAGATCTACGCTCCTACGAGCAGTACTTC.

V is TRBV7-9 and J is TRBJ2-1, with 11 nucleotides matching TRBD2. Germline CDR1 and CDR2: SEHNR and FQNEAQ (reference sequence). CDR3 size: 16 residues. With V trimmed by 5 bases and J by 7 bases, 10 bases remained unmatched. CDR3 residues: CASSHIAGGPGNEQFF. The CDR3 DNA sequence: TGTGCCAGCAGCCACATAGCGGGAGGGCCTGGGAATGAGCAGTTCTTC.

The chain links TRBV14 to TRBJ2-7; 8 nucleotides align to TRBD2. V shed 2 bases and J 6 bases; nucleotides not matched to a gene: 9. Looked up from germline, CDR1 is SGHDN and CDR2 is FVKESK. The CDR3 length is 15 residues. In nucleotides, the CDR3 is TGTGCCAGCAGCCAACGAGGACTAGCCCAATCCGAGCAGTACTTC. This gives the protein CASSQRGLAQSEQYF.

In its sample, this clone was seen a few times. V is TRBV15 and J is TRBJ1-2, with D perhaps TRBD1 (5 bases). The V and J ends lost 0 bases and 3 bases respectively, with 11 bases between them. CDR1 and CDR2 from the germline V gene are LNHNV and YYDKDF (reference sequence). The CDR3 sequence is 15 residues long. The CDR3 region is CATSRDPGNHYGYTF. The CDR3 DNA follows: TGTGCCACCAGCAGAGATCCAGGGAACCACTATGGCTACACCTTC.

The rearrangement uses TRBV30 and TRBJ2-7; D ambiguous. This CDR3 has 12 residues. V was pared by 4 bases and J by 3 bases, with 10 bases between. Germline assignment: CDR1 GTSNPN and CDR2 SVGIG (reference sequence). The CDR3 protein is CAWTLGGYEQYF. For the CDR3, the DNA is TGTGCCTGGACCCTAGGTGGCTACGAGCAGTACTTC.

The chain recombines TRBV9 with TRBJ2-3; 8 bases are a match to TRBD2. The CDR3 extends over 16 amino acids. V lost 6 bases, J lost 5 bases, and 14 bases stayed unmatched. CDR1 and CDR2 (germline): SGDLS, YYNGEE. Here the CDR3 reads CASTQQGLASLDTQYF. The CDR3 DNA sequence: TGTGCCAGCACCCAGCAAGGACTAGCCTCGCTAGATACGCAGTATTTT.

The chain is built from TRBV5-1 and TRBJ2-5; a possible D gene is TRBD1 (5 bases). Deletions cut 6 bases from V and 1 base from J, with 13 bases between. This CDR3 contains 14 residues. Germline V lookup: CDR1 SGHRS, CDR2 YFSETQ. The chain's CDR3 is CASTDSHPQETQYF. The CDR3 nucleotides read TGCGCCAGCACCGACAGCCACCCCCAAGAGACCCAGTACTTC.

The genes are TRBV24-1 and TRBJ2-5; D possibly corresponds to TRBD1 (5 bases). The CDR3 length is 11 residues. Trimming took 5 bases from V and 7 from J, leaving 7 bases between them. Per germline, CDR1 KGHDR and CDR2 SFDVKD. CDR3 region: CATSGRGTQYF. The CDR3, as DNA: TGTGCCACCAGTGGTAGGGGGACCCAGTACTTC.

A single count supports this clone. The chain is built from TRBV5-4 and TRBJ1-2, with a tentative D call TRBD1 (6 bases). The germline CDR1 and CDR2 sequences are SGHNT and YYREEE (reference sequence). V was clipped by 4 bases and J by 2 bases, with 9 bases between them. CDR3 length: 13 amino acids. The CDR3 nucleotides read TGTGCCAGCAGCCCACAGGGAAACTATGGCTACACCTTC. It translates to CASSPQGNYGYTF.

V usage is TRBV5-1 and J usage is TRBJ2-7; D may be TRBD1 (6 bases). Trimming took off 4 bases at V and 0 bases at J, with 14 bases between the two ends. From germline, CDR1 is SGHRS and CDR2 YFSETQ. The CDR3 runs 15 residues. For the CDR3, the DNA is TGCGCCAGCAGCCCAGGATGGACAGACTCCTACGAGCAGTACTTC. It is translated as CASSPGWTDSYEQYF.

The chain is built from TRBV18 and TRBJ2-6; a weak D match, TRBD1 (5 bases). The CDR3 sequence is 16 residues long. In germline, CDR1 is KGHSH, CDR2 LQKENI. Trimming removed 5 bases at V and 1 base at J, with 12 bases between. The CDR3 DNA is TGTGCCAGCTCAAACAGGCCAGGATCTGGGGCCAACGTCCTGACTTTC. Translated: CASSNRPGSGANVLTF.

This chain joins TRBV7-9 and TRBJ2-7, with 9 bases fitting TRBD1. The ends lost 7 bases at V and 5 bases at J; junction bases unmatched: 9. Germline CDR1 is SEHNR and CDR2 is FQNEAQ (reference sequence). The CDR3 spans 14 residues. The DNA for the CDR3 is TGTGCCAGCACTTTACAGGGGGCGGACGACGAGCAGTACTTC. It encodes CASTLQGADDEQYF.

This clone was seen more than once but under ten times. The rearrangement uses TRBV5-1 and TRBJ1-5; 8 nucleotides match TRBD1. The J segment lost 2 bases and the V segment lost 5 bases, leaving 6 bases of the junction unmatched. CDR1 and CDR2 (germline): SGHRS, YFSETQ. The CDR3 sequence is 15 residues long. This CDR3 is CASSASTGGNQPQHF. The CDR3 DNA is TGCGCCAGCAGTGCTTCGACAGGGGGCAATCAGCCCCAGCATTTT.

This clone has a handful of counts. The CDR3 sequence: CAWSVTQGSSYNSPLHF. The CDR3 DNA follows: TGTGCCTGGAGTGTAACGCAGGGTAGCTCCTATAATTCACCCCTCCACTTT. The chain employs TRBV30 and TRBJ1-6; D is possibly TRBD1 (5 bases). The CDR3 runs to 17 residues. Trimming left V 0 bases short and J 0 bases short, with 12 bases between. Germline V gene sequence: CDR1 GTSNPN, CDR2 SVGIG (reference sequence).